This T cell receptor (beta chain) was recorded in a study of T cells in Graves' hyperthyroidism and ophthalmopathy. Study-wide results and limits: The model identified upcoming ophthalmopathy a median approximately 6.5 months ahead of onset. Most thyroid-expanded clonotypes above 0.001 were also found in blood.

The study excluded patients with uncontrolled infection, other autoimmune disease, pregnancy or lactation. The PBMCs studied were ones that came from about 10 ml fresh peripheral blood. This clonotype was seen only a few times. The antigen is undetermined. Authors of the study amplified TCR beta CDR3 regions from RNA transcripts. In the first-round RT-PCR of the TCR CDR3, the HTBI primer set was used. MiXCR, run by TCRdb on the multiplex PCR reads, gives a single entry per CDR3 protein. Of fewer than 350,000 distinct CDR3 sequences listed, roughly 19% are singletons. Per germline, CDR1 MNHEY and CDR2 SMNVEV (reference sequence). The CDR3 totals 14 residues. V was shortened by 7 bases and J by 4 bases, with 14 bases between the two germline ends.

V usage is TRBV27 and J usage is TRBJ1-5; D is uncertain. This receptor was obtained from a man in his fifties or sixties with Graves' ophthalmopathy. Source material: blood. In DNA, the CDR3 is TGTGCCAGCACCAGATCGGGGAAAAATCAGCCCCAGCATTTT. As protein: CASTRSGKNQPQHF.